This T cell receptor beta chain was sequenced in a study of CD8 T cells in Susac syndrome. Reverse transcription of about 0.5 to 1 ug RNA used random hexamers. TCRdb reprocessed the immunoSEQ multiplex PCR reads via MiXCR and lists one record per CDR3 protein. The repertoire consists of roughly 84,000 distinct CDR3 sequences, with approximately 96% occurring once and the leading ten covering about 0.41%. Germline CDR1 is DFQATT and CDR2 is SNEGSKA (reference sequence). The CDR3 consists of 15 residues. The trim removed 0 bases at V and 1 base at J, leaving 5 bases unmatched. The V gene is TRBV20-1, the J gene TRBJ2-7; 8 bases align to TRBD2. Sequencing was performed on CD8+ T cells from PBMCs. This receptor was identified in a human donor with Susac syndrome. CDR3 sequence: CSARDTSGRSYEQYF. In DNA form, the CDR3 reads TGCAGTGCTAGAGATACCAGCGGGAGATCCTACGAGCAGTACTTC.